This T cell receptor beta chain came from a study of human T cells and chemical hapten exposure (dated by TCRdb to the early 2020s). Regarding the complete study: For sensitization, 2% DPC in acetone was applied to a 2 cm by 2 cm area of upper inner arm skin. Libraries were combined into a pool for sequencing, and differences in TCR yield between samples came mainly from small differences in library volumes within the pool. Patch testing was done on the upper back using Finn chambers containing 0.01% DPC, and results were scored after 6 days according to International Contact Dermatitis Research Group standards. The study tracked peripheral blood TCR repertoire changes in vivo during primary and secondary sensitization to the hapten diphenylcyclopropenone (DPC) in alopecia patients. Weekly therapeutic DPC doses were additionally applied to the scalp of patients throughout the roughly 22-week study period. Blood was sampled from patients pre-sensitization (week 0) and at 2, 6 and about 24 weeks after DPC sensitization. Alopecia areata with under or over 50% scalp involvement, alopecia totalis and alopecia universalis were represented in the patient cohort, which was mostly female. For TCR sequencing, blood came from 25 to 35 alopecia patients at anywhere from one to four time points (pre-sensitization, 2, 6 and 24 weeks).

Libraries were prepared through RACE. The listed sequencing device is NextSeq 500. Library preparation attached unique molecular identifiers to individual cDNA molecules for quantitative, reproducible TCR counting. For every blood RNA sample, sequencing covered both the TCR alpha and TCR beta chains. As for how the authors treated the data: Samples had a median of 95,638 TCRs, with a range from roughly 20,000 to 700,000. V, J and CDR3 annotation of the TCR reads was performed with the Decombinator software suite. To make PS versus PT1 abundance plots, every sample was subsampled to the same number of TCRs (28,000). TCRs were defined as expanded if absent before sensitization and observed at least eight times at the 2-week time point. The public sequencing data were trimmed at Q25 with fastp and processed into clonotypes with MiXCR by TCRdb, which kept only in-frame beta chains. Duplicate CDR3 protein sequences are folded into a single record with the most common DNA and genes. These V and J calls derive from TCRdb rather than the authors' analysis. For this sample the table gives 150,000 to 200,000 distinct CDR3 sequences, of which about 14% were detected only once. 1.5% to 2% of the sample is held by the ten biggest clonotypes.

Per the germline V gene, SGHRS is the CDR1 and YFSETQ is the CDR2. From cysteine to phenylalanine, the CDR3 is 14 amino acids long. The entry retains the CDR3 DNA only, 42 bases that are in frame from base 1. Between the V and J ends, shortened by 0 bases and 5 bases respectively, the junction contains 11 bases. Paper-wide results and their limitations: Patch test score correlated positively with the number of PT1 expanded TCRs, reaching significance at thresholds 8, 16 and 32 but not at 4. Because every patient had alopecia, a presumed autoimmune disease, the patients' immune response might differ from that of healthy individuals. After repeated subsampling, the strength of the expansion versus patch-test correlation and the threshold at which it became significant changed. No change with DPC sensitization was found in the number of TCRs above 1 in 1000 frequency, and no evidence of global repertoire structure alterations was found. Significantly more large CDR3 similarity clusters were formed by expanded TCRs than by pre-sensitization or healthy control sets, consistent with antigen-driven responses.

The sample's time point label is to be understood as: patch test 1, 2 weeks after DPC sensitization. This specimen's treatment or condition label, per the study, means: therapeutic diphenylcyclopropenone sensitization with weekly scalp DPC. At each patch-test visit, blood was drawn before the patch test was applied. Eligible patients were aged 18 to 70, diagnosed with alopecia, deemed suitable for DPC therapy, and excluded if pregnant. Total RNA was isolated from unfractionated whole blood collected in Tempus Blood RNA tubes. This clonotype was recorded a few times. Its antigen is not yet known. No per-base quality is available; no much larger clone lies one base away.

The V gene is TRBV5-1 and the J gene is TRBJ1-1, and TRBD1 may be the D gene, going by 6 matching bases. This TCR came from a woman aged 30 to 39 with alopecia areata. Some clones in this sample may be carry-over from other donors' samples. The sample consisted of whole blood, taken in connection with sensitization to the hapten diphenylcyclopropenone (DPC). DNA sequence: TGCGCCAGCAGCTTGGACAGGGAAGGGACTGAAGCTTTCTTT. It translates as CASSLDREGTEAFF.